This T cell receptor (beta chain) came from a study of tumor-infiltrating lymphocytes in localized non-small cell lung cancer. Study summary: Each patient gave resected tumor and non-adjacent uninvolved lung tissue.

Trimming cost V 5 bases and J 2 bases; bases outside gene matches: 6. Germline CDR1 reads MNHEY; CDR2 reads SVGAGI. The CDR3 spans 15 residues. Using immunoSEQ multiplex PCR, the repertoire was profiled, and TCRdb retains in-frame clones only, with some absent. The sample shows 20,000 to 25,000 clones, just under 70% of them seen only once. This sequence joins TRBV6-5 and TRBJ1-5, with 7 bases aligning to TRBD1. The material sequenced was lung tumor tissue. This receptor was obtained from a human donor with non-small cell lung cancer. The CDR3 sequence: CASSHRGLGNQPQHF. The CDR3 DNA reads TGTGCCAGCAGTCACAGGGGATTGGGCAATCAGCCCCAGCATTTT.